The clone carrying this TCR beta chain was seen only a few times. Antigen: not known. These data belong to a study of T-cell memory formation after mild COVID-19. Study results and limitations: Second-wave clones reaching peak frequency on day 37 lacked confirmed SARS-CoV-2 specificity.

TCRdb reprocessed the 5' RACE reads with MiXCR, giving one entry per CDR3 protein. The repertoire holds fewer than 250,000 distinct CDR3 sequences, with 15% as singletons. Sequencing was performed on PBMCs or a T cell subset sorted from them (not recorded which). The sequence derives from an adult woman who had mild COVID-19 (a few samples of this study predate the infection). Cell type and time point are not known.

The CDR3 sequence is CASSAFRLRTGGAGNTIYF. The CDR3, as DNA: TGTGCCAGCTCAGCTTTTCGTCTTCGGACAGGGGGAGCGGGGAACACCATATATTTT. The rearrangement links TRBV7-8 to TRBJ1-3; 10 bases agree with TRBD1. This CDR3 spans 19 amino acids. V gave up 8 bases and J gave up 7 bases; unmatched junction bases: 23. The germline V gene encodes CDR1 SGHVS and CDR2 FQNEAQ.